The entry below describes one T cell receptor beta chain. The antigen it recognizes is unknown. No quality values exist for individual bases; no much larger clone is one base distant. The CDR3 goes from the cysteine to the phenylalanine over 15 residues. The CDR3 DNA has 45 bases and is translated from base 1. The junction shows trimming of 4 bases on V and 6 bases on J, and the gene matches do not reach 9 bases of it. As encoded in the germline V gene, CDR1 is SGHRS while CDR2 is YFSETQ. For sequencing of the TCRbeta CDR3 region, genomic DNA was extracted from the sorted cells. The immunoSEQ Assay was used for sequencing of TCRbeta CDR3 regions. The source is immuneACCESS, and TCRdb retained only in-frame sequences with V and J called. Part of the clones is not carried over; for the studies checked, unresolved V genes explain less than half of this, and the remainder is unexplained. In this sample the table shows approximately 70,000 clones, around 88% of which occur a single time. The ten top clones hold around 7% of the sample.

This entry belongs to a study of OX40 agonist ivuxolimab in advanced cancers. Looking at the study overall: Ivuxolimab, which targeted the costimulatory receptor OX40 (CD134), was an agonistic, fully human IgG2 monoclonal antibody. Intravenous ivuxolimab was administered to patients every 2 weeks at six dose levels: 0.01, 0.1, 0.3, 1.5, 3 and 10 mg/kg. Among the 52 dose-escalation patients, some 20 had hepatocellular carcinoma, 15 melanoma, 9 renal cell carcinoma and 9 head and neck cancer. In the dose-escalation cohort, 82.7% of patients were male, and the mean age was approximately 60 years, with a range of roughly 20 to 80. Prior anti-PD-1, anti-PD-L1 or anti-CTLA-4 therapy was permitted, and checkpoint inhibitors had been received by about 37% of dose-escalation patients. Partial responses were achieved by three dose-escalation patients, of whom one had hepatocellular carcinoma and two had cutaneous melanoma. Peripheral TCRbeta sequencing was intended to test whether TCR sequence diversity was altered and clonal T-cell expansion was caused by ivuxolimab. The paper covers the monotherapy dose-escalation part of the phase I ivuxolimab trial, which included N of about 50 patients.

The trial excluded patients who had a history of autoimmune disease or who were on systemic immunosuppression. In every dose cohort, peripheral blood was drawn for TCR sequencing at baseline, cycle 4 day 1, and cycle 7 day 1. The samples were taken from a phase I, first-in-human, multicenter, open-label dose-escalation trial of ivuxolimab. Adults with locally advanced or metastatic melanoma, renal cell carcinoma, hepatocellular carcinoma or head and neck squamous cell carcinoma were enrolled in the trial. Before TCR sequencing, CD4+ and CD8+ T cells were separately sorted from peripheral blood. The full study reports these points: At doses of 0.1 to 3.0 mg/kg, clonal expansion of both CD4+ and CD8+ blood T cells was observed from baseline to week 6. After ivuxolimab, CD8+ T cells had more expanded clones than CD4+ T cells on average. In the 0.1-3.0 mg/kg groups, partial responders were among the patients with the lowest normalized peripheral clonal expansion, particularly in CD8+ T cells. Low levels of normalized T-cell clonal expansion were also seen in some patients who did not respond. Antigen specificity was not determined for the clonally expanded peripheral T cells.

This clonotype was sampled from an adult with an advanced solid tumor such as melanoma, head and neck, liver or kidney cancer. Recombination joined TRBV5-1 with TRBJ2-7; TRBD2 fits 11 bases in the junction. The sample in question was CD4+ or CD8+ T cells sorted from blood, obtained in a trial of the OX40 agonist ivuxolimab. The sequenced DNA: TGCGCCAGCAGCATAGGGACTAGCGGACTCATCGAGCAGTACTTC. Translated, this is CASSIGTSGLIEQYF.